This T cell receptor (beta chain) was recovered during a study of blood T cell repertoires in COVID-19. Repertoires were generated with immunoSEQ multiplex PCR, while TCRdb's copy carries only in-frame clones and drops some. Among about 170,000 clones listed, approximately 80% were seen once. Study members were between about 18 and 95 years old and lived in some 22 US regions. Sequencing was performed on PBMCs or T cells enriched from blood (not recorded which). This clonotype was obtained from a man in his fifties or sixties who had recovered from COVID-19.

In nucleotides, the CDR3 is TGTGCCAGCAGTACCGGGACAGACACAGATACGCAGTATTTT. It yields the protein CASSTGTDTDTQYF. V and J are TRBV6-2 or TRBV6-3 and TRBJ2-3; 7 bases agree with TRBD1. CDR3 length: 14 amino acids. Trimming removed 5 bases from V and 2 bases from J; junction bases left unmatched: 4. The germline CDR1 and CDR2 sequences are MNHEY and SVGEGT.